This paragraph covers one TCR beta chain sequence. As yet, its antigen is unknown. These data belong to a study of blood T cells in healthy people across ages. Overall study findings and caveats: TCR beta diversity per million T cells fell roughly linearly with age.

Donor samples were obtained from healthy Caucasian individuals from Russia, aged about 6 to 100. Alongside a J-beta primer mix, a sample-barcoded 5' primer served in a second PCR lasting 7 to 11 cycles. The template-switch adaptor was a 5' adaptor with 12 random nucleotides. It tagged each cDNA molecule. TCRdb recomputed calls from the 5' RACE reads with MiXCR, one row per CDR3 protein. The sample carries some 880,000 distinct CDR3 sequences, roughly 40% recorded once. The germline gives CDR1 SNHLY, CDR2 FYNNEI. V was cut by 4 bases and J by 7 bases, with 20 bases left in between. CDR3 length equals 15 residues.

Sequencing used blood. This sequence originates from a man aged 18-30 years in good health. V is TRBV2 and J is TRBJ2-7; D is possibly TRBD1 (7 bases). Written as DNA, the CDR3 is TGTGCCAGCAGTGGACAGGGAGGTTCCTACAATGAGCAGTACTTC. Translation: CASSGQGGSYNEQYF.